The T cell receptor (beta chain) under discussion was sequenced for a study of blood T cell repertoires in COVID-19. Overall study context: Symptom resolution, clearance, or two negative PCRs marked donors in Cohort 3 as recovered.

TCRdb's copy holds only in-frame clones and misses some; the assay was immunoSEQ multiplex PCR. Found here are about 170,000 clones, around three quarters of them singletons; the top ten hold roughly 19%. This receptor was identified in a woman aged 70-85 years in a cohort exposed to, infected with or recovered from COVID-19 (not recorded which). Sample: PBMCs or T cells enriched from blood (not recorded which).

CDR3 sequence (DNA): TGTGCCAGTCGGGACAGGGTAAATTCACCCCTCCACTTT. Protein sequence: CASRDRVNSPLHF. The V and J genes are TRBV28 and TRBJ1-6; 9 nucleotides align to TRBD1. The CDR3 runs 13 residues. Germline values: CDR1 MDHEN, CDR2 SYDVKM. The V segment lost 9 bases and the J segment 7 bases; nucleotides outside the gene matches: 4. Filled out from reference TRBV28 and TRBJ1-6, the complete variable domain reads DVKVTQSSRYLVKRTGEKVFLECVQDMDHENMFWYRQDPGLGLRLIYFSYDVKMKEKGDIPEGYSVSREKKERFSLILESASTNQTSMYLCASRDRVNSPLHFGNGTRLTVT.